This TCR beta chain derives from a study of blood T cell repertoires in COVID-19. Study-wide background: Italy, Spain and the United States were the sources of the convalescent and acute COVID-19 samples.

Participants had their cohort set by participant-reported clinical history. Exposed study participants had met a COVID-19 case within 2 weeks before entry. Assay used: immunoSEQ multiplex PCR; TCRdb lists only in-frame clones, some missing. Of about 200,000 clones in the sample, around 88% were seen once. Germline V gene data show CDR1 as SSHAT and CDR2 as FNYEAQ (reference sequence). The CDR3 is 17 amino acids. As regards this clone: The junction and the germline gene differ at one end; a read error may be behind it.

Sequencing was carried out using PBMCs or T cells enriched from blood (not recorded which). The TCR comes from a woman younger than 45 who had been exposed to COVID-19. V usage is TRBV7-7 and J usage is TRBJ2-2; D is possibly TRBD2 (5 bases). The DNA for the CDR3 is TGTGCTAGCAGCTTAATTGCCACCACCGGGGTAGCGGGGGAGCTGTTTTTT. This encodes CASSLIATTGVAGELFF.